The T cell receptor beta chain under discussion was sequenced for a study of breast tumors, draining lymph nodes, adjacent tissues. Findings and caveats of the study: Tumor T cell lymph node origin was a supported hypothesis, not proven. Findings are consistent with lymph node origin and intratumoral expansion of most tumor T cells. Tumor repertoires ranked between lymph nodes and nontumor tissue in diversity, with V and J gene preferences. Compared with basal-like, luminal-like tumors shared significantly more repertoire with nontumor tissue.

The CDR3 is made up of 11 amino acids. Germline CDR1 and CDR2: SNHLY and FYNNEI. Trimming took off 6 bases at V and 1 base at J, with 3 bases between the two ends. This clonotype is medium-sized by share. Its specificity is not known. TCRdb processed the multiplex PCR reads anew with MiXCR; each CDR3 protein has one entry. Of some 21,000 distinct CDR3 sequences detected, 50% appear once; the ten largest clones hold 7.8%. The sequenced material came from breast tumor tissue. The receptor was derived from a female donor with breast cancer. Some clones in this sample may be carry-over from other donors' samples. This sequence joins TRBV2 and TRBJ2-5; D is undetermined. CDR3 residues: CASRAQETQYF. The CDR3 nucleotides are TGTGCCAGCAGGGCCCAAGAGACCCAGTACTTC.